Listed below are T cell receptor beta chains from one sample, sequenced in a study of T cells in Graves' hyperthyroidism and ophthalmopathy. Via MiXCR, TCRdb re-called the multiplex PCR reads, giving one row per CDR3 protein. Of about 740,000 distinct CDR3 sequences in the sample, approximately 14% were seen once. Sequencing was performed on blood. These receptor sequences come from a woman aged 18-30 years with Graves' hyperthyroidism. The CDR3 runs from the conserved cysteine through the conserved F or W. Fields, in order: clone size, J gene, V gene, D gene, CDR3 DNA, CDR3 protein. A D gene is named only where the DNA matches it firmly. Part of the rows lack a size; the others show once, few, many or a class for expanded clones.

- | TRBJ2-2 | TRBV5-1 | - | TGCGCCAGCAGCACTGGACAGTCCTCCCCCGGGGAGCTGTTTTTT | CASSTGQSSPGELFF
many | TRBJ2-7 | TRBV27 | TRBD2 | TGTGCCAGCAGTTTTGACCCCGGGGGGGAGCAGTACTTC | CASSFDPGGEQYF
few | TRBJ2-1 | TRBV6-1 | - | TGTGCCAGCAGGGATAGTAATGAGCAGTTCTTC | CASRDSNEQFF
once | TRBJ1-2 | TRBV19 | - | TGTGCCAGTAGTATTGGCCTGAGCTATGGCTACACCTTC | CASSIGLSYGYTF
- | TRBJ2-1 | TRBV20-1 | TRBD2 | TGCAGTGCCAACCTGGGGAGCGGGAGGGGCAATGAGCAGTTCTTC | CSANLGSGRGNEQFF
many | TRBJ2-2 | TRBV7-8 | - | TGTGCCAGCAGCTCCCCTGGGCGCGCCGGGGAGCTGTTTTTT | CASSSPGRAGELFF
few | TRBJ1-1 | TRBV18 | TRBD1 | TGTGCCAGCTCACCATCGACAGGGGGGAACACTGAAGCTTTCTTT | CASSPSTGGNTEAFF
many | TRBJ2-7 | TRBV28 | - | TGTGCCAGCAGTTTAGAACCACAAATGCAGTACTTC | CASSLEPQMQYF
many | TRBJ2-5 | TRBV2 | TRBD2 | TGTGCCAGCAGACCCACTAGCGGGGGGAGAGAGACCCAGTACTTC | CASRPTSGGRETQYF
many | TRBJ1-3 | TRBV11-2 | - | TGTGCCAGCAGCCTCACTCAGGACTCTGGAAACACCATATATTTT | CASSLTQDSGNTIYF
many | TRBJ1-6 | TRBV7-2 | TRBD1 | TGTGCCAGCAGCTTAGTTGTAGGGGGCGCTTATAATTCACCCCTCCACTTT | CASSLVVGGAYNSPLHF
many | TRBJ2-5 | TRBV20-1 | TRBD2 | TGCAGTGCGAGGTCCCTAAGCGGGGCGGGCTTTGAGACCCAGTACTTC | CSARSLSGAGFETQYF
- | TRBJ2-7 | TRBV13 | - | TGTGCCAGCAGCTTAGGCCCGGCCCAGCAGTACTTC | CASSLGPAQQYF
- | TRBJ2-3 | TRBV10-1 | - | TGCGCCAGCAGTGTAAGGGGGACCGCAGATACGCAGTATTTT | CASSVRGTADTQYF
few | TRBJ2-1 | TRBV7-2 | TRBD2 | TGTGCCAGCAGCTGGACTAGCACCACGGTTGAGCAGTTCTTC | CASSWTSTTVEQFF
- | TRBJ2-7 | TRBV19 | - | TGTGACCCGGGACTCGAATCGGGGGAGCAGTACTTC | CDPGLESGEQYF
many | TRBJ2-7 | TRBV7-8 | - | TGTGCCAGCAGCTCGGGACACCAGAGCTCCTACGAGCAGTACTTC | CASSSGHQSSYEQYF
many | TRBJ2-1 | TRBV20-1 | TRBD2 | TGCAGTGCTTTAAGCGGGAGGGGGAGAAATGAGCAGTTCTTC | CSALSGRGRNEQFF
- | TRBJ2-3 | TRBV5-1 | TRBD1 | TGCGCCAGCAGGTACAGGGGGCAAGTAGATACGCAGTATTTT | CASRYRGQVDTQYF
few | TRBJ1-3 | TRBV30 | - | TGTGCCTGGGGGTCCCCCCGTTGGAGCTCTGGAAACACCATATATTTT | CAWGSPRWSSGNTIYF
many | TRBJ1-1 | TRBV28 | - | TGTGCCAGCAGTTACAGACGCACTGAAGCTTTCTTT | CASSYRRTEAFF
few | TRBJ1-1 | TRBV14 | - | TGTGCCAGCAGCACCTCAGGGAAGACTGAAGCTTTCTTT | CASSTSGKTEAFF
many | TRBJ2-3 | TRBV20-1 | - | TGCAGTGCTCCCGGCCTAGATACGCAGTATTTT | CSAPGLDTQYF
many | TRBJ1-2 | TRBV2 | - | TGTGCCAGCAACCCCGCCAACAGGGAAGGCTACACCTTC | CASNPANREGYTF
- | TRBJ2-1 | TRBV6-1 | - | TGTGCCAGCAGTGAATTAACCAATGAGCAGTTCTTC | CASSELTNEQFF
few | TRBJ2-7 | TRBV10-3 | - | TGTGCCATCGCAAGACAAGAAGACGCCTACGAGCAGTACTTC | CAIARQEDAYEQYF
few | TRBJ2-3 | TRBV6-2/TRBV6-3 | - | TGTGCCAGCAGTTTTTCCAGGGATCTCACAGATACGCAGTATTTT | CASSFSRDLTDTQYF
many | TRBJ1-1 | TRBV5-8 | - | TGTGCCAGCAGCCCCCTCGGACAGATGATCGCTGAAGCTTTCTTT | CASSPLGQMIAEAFF
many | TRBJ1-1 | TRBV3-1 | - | TGTGCCAGCAGCCAAGCAGCGACAGGGAACACTGAAGCTTTCTTT | CASSQAATGNTEAFF
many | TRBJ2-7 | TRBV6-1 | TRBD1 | TGTGCCAGCAGTACCCCGGGACAGGAATACGAGCAGTACTTC | CASSTPGQEYEQYF
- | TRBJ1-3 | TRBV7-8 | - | TGTGCCAGCAGCTTAGCCGTACCTTCCGGGACCCGCGGAAACACCATATATTTT | CASSLAVPSGTRGNTIYF
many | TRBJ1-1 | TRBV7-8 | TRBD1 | TGTGCCAGCAGCCGTTCCCGGACAGGGAACACTGAAGCTTTCTTT | CASSRSRTGNTEAFF
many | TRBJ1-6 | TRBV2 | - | TGTGCCAGCAGGGCCGGGACTCTTCGAGCCCTCCACTTT | CASRAGTLRALHF
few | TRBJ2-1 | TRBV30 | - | TGTGCCTGGAGTGTGGGGTGGGGTTACAATGAGCAGTTCTTC | CAWSVGWGYNEQFF
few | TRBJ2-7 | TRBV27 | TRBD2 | TGTGCCAGACCTGGCGGGGGAGAGGGGCACTGCGAGCAGTACTTC | CARPGGGEGHCEQYF
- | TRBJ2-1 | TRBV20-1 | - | TGCAGTGCTAGAGATCTGGGGGGAAGGCCCCAAAATGAGCAGTTCTTC | CSARDLGGRPQNEQFF
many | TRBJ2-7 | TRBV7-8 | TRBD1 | TGTGCCAGCAGCTGGGGACAGGGAAACTACGAGCAGTACTTC | CASSWGQGNYEQYF
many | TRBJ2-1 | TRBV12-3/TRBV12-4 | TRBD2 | TGTGCCAGCAGGCTACTAGCGGGAGCGGATGGTGAGCAGTTCTTC | CASRLLAGADGEQFF
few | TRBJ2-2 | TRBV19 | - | TGTGCCAGTAGTATTGGGCTCCGGACAGCTACGACGACAATTATGAACACCGGGGAGCTGTTTTTT | CASSIGLRTATTTIMNTGELFF
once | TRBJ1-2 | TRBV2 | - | TGTGCCAGCAGTGACGCGGGGGAGAAGGGCTACACCTTC | CASSDAGEKGYTF
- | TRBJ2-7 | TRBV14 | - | TGTGCCAGCAGCCAAGATGGTGCGGGGGAGCAGTACTTC | CASSQDGAGEQYF
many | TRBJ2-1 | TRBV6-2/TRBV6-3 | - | TGTGCCAGCAGTTACGGTCCGTACCCCCCCTTGTATGAGCAGTTCTTC | CASSYGPYPPLYEQFF
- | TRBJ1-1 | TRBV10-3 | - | TGTGCCATCAGTGCCAAGGGCTACACTGAAGCTTTCTTT | CAISAKGYTEAFF
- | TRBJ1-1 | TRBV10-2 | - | TGCGCCAGCAGTGAGTTACAGGGAATGAACACTGAAGCTTTCTTT | CASSELQGMNTEAFF
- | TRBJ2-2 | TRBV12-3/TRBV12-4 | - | TGTGCCAGCGCGGACAGATTTTGGACCGGGGAGCTGTTTTTT | CASADRFWTGELFF
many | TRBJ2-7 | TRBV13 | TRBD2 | TGTGCCAGCAGCCCCAGCGGGAGCCACGAGCAGTACTTC | CASSPSGSHEQYF